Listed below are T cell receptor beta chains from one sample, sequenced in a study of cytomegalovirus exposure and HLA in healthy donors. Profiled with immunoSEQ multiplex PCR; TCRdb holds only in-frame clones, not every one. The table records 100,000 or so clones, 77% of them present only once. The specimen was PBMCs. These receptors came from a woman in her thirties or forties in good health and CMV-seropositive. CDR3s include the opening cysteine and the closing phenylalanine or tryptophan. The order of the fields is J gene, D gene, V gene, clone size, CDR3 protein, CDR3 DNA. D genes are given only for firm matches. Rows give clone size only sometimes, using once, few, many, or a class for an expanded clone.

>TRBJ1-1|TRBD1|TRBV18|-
CASSPDRVNTEAFF
TGTGCCAGCTCACCGGACAGGGTGAACACTGAAGCTTTCTTT
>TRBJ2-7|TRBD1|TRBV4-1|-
CASSQRGTGDDFHEQYF
TGCGCCAGCAGCCAACGTGGGACAGGGGACGATTTCCACGAGCAGTACTTC
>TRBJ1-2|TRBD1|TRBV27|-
CAPSTIARGRDYGYTF
TGTGCCCCCTCGACTATCGCGAGGGGGCGCGACTATGGCTACACCTTC
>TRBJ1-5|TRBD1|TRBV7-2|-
CASSLIGQGNQPQHF
TGTGCCAGCAGTCTAATAGGACAGGGAAATCAGCCCCAGCATTTT
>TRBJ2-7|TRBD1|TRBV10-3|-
CAISEPGQGGYEQYF
TGTGCCATCAGTGAGCCGGGACAGGGGGGCTACGAGCAGTACTTC
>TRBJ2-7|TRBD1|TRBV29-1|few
CSASGQEYEQYF
TGCAGCGCCTCGGGACAGGAGTACGAGCAGTACTTC
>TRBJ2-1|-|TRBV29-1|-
CSVARDTYNEQFF
TGCAGCGTTGCCAGGGACACCTACAATGAGCAGTTCTTC
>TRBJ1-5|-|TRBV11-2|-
CASSLDGNDQPQHF
TGTGCCAGCAGCTTAGACGGGAACGATCAGCCCCAGCATTTT
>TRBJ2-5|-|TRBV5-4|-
CASSTRSTQETQYF
TGTGCCAGCAGCACTCGGTCTACCCAAGAGACCCAGTACTTC
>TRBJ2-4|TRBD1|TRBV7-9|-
CASSRGQGVGIQYF
TGTGCCAGCAGCCGCGGACAGGGGGTGGGCATTCAGTACTTC
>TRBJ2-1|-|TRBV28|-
CASSSNEQFF
TGTGCCAGCAGTTCGAATGAGCAGTTCTTC
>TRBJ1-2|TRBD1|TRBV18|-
CASSPDSAGGGGYTF
TGTGCCAGCTCACCGGATTCGGCAGGGGGCGGTGGCTACACCTTC
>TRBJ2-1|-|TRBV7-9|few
CASSLVGTQVDEQFF
TGTGCCAGCAGCTTAGTCGGGACTCAGGTCGATGAGCAGTTCTTC
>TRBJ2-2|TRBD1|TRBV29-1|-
CSVGRQGASTGELFF
TGCAGCGTTGGAAGACAGGGGGCATCAACCGGGGAGCTGTTTTTT